This paragraph covers one TCR beta chain sequence. The sample belongs to a study of blood T cell repertoires in COVID-19. Study at large: Donors in the United States, Italy and Spain gave samples during acute or convalescent COVID-19. T cells, B-cell-depleted T cells, or PBMCs provided the cDNA or gDNA that served as material.

How the authors handled the data: Nucleated cell counts were estimated from reference gene primer amplification. Clones were read by immunoSEQ multiplex PCR, and TCRdb kept only the in-frame ones, dropping some. Clone size and V and J calls were adopted from that table, with D and trimming inferred from the DNA. Here the sample spans some 48,000 clones, 88% being singletons. Germline values: CDR1 KGHSH, CDR2 LQKENI. CDR3 length: 13 residues. V gave up 8 bases and J gave up 9 bases, with 18 bases separating them. The genes are TRBV18 and TRBJ2-3; D gene unclear. Material: peripheral blood. This receptor was identified in a man aged 50 to 59 with active COVID-19. CDR3: CASQNYVELTQYF. The DNA of the CDR3 is TGTGCCAGCCAGAATTATGTGGAGCTGACGCAGTATTTT.